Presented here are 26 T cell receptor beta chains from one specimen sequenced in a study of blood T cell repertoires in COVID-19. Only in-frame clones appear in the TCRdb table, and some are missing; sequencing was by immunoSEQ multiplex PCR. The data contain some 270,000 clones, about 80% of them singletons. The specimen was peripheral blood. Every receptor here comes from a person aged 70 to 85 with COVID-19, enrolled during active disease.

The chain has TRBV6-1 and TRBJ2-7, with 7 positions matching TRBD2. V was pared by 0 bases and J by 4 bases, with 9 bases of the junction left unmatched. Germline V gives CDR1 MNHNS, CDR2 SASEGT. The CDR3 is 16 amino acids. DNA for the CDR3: TGTGCCAGCAGTGAAGCCTGGACCGGGGGACTATACGAGCAGTACTTC. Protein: CASSEAWTGGLYEQYF.

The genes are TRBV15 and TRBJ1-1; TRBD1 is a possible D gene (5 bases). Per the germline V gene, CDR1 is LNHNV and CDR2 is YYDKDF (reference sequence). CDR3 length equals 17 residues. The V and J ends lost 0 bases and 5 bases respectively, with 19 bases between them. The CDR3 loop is CATSRDLGMSGGTEAFF. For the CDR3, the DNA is TGTGCCACCAGCAGAGATCTTGGAATGTCGGGGGGAACTGAAGCTTTCTTT.

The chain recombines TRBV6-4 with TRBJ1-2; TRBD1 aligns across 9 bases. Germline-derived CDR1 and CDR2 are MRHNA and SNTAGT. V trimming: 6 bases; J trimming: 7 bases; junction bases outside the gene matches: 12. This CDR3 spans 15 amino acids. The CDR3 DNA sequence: TGTGCCAGCAGAGCCTCAACCGGGACAGGGAGTGGCTACACCTTC. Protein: CASRASTGTGSGYTF.

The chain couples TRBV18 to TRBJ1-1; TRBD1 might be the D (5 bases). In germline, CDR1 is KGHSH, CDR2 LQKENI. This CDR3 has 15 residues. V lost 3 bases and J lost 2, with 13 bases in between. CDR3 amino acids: CASSPIGVSNTEAFF. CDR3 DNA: TGTGCCAGCTCACCGATAGGGGTTTCAAACACTGAAGCTTTCTTT.

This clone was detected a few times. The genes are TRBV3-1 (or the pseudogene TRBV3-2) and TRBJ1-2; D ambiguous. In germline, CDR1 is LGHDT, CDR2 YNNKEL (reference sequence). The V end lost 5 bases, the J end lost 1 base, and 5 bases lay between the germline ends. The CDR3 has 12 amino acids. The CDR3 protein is CASSEGNYGYTF. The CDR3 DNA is TGTGCCAGCAGCGAGGGTAACTATGGCTACACCTTC.

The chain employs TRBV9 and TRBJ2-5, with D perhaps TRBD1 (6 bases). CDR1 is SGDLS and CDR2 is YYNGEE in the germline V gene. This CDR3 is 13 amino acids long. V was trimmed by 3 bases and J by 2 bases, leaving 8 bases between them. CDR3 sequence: CASSATGQETQYF. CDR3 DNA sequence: TGTGCCAGCAGCGCGACAGGACAAGAGACCCAGTACTTC.

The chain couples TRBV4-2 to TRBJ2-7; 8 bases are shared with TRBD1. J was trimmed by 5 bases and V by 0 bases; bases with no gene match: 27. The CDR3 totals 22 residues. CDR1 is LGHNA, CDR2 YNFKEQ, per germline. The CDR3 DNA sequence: TGTGCCAGCAGCCAAGAGAAGTTGCTACAGGGGGAGTGGGCCCTGCGGGGCGACGAGCAGTACTTC. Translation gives CASSQEKLLQGEWALRGDEQYF.

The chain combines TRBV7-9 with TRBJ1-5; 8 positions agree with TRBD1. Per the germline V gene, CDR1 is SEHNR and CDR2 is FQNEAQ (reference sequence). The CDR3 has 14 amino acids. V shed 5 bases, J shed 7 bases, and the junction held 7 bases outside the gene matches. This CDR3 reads CASSPKDRVQPQHF. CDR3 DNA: TGTGCCAGCAGCCCCAAGGACAGGGTCCAGCCCCAGCATTTT.

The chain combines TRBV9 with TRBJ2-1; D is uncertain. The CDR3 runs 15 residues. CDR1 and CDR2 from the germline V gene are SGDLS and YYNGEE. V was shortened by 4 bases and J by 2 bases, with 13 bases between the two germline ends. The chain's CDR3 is CASSPRVLAYNEQFF. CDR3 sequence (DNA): TGTGCCAGCAGCCCCCGCGTGTTGGCCTACAATGAGCAGTTCTTC.

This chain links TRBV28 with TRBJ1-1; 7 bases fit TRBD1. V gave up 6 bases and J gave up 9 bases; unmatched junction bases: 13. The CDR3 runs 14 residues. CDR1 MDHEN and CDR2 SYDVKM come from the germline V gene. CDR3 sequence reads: CASRSTGWQSQAFF. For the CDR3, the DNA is TGTGCCAGCAGGTCGACAGGGTGGCAGAGTCAAGCTTTCTTT.

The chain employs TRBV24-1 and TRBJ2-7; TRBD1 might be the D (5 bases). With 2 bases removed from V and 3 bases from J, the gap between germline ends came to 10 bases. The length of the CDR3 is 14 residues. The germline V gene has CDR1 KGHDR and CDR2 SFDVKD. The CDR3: CATSDSADSYEQYF. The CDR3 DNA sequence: TGTGCCACCAGTGATTCCGCTGACAGCTACGAGCAGTACTTC.

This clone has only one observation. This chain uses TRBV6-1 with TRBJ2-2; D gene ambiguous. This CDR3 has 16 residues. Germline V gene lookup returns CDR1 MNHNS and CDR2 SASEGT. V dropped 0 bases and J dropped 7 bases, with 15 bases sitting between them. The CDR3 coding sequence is TGTGCCAGCAGTGAAGCGAGGATAATTATAGTCGGGGAGCTGTTTTTT. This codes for CASSEARIIIVGELFF.

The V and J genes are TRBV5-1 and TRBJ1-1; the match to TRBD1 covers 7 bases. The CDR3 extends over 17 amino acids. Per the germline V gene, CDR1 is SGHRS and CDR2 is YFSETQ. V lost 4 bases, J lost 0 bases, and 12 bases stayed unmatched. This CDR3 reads CASSNRGTVGVNTEAFF. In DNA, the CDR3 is TGCGCCAGCAGCAACAGGGGAACGGTCGGCGTGAACACTGAAGCTTTCTTT.

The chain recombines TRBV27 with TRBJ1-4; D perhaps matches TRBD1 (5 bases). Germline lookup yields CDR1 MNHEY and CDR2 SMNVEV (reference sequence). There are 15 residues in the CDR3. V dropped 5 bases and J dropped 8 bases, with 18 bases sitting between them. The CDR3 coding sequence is TGTGCCAGCAGTCCACCCCCCAGGGTGGGAGAAAAACTGTTTTTT. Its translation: CASSPPPRVGEKLFF.

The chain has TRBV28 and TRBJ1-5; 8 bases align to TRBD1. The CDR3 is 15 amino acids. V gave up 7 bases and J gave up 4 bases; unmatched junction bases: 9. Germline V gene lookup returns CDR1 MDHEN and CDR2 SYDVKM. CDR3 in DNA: TGTGCCAGCAACCGACAGGGGCCGAATAATCAGCCCCAGCATTTT. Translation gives CASNRQGPNNQPQHF.

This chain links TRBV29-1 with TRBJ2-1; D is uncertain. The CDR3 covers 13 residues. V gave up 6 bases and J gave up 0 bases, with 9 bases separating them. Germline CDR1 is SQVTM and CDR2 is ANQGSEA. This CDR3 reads CSVSPSSYNEQFF. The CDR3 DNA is TGCAGCGTGTCCCCATCCTCCTACAATGAGCAGTTCTTC.

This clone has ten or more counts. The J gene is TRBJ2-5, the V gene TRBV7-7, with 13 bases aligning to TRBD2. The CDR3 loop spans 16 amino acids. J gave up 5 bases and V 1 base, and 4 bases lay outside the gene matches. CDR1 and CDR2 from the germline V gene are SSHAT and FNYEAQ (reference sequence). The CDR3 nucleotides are TGTGCCAGCAGCTTAGGACTAGCGGGGGGCATGGAGACCCAGTACTTC. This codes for CASSLGLAGGMETQYF.

The DNA for the CDR3 is TGTGCCAGCGGGCCCTCCAGCACAGATACGCAGTATTTT. Amino acid sequence: CASGPSSTDTQYF. The chain is built from TRBV5-5 and TRBJ2-3, with D hard to call. This CDR3 is built from 13 residues. CDR1 and CDR2 from the germline V gene are SGHKS and YYEKEE (reference sequence). V dropped 7 bases and J dropped 0 bases, with 9 bases sitting between them. Combining the CDR3 with reference TRBV5-5 and TRBJ2-3 gives the whole variable domain DAGVTQSPTHLIKTRGQQVTLRCSPISGHKSVSWYQQVLGQGPQFIFQYYEKEERGRGNFPDRFSARQFPNYSSELNVNALLLGDSALYLCASGPSSTDTQYFGPGTRLTVL.

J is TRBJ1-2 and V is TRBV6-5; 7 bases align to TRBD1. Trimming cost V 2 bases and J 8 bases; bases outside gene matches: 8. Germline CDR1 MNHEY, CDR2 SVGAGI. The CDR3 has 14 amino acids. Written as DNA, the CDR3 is TGTGCCAGCAGTTACGTTAGTAAACAGGGGGGCTACACCTTC. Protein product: CASSYVSKQGGYTF.

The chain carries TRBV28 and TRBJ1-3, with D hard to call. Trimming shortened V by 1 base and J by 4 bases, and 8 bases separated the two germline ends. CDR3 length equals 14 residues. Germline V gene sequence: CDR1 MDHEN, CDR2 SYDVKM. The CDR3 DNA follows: TGTGCCAGCAGTTTATTGTCTATGGGAAACACCATATATTTT. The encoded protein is CASSLLSMGNTIYF.

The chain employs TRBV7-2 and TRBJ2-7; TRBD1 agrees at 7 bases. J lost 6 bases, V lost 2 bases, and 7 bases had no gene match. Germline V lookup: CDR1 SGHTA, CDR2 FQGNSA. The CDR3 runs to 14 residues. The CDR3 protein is CASSLRQGRAEQYF. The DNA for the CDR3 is TGTGCCAGCAGCTTAAGACAGGGCCGGGCCGAGCAGTACTTC.

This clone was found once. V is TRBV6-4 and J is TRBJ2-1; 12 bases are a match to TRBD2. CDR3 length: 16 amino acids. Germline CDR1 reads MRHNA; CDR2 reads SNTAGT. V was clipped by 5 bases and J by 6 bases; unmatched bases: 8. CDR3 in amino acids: CASSKALAGGINEQFF. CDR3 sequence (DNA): TGTGCCAGCAGTAAGGCACTAGCGGGGGGTATCAATGAGCAGTTCTTC.

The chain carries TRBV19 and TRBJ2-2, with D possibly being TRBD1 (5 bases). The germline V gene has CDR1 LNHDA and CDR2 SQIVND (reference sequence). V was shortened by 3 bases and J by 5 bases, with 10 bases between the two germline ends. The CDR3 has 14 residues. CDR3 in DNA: TGTGCCAGTAGTATTGTAGGGGCTACCGGGGAGCTGTTTTTT. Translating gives CASSIVGATGELFF.

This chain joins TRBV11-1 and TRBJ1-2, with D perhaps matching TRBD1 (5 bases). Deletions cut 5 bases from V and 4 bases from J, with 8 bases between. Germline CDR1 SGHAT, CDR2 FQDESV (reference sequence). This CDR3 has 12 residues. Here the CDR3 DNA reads TGTGCCAGCAGCACAGGTTTCTATGGCTACACCTTC. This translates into CASSTGFYGYTF.

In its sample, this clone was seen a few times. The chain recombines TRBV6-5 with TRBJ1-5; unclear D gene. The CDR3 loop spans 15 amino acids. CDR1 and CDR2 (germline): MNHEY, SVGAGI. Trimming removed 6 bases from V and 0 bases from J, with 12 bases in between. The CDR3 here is CASSPRKNSNQPQHF. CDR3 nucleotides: TGTGCCAGCAGCCCGAGAAAGAATAGCAATCAGCCCCAGCATTTT.

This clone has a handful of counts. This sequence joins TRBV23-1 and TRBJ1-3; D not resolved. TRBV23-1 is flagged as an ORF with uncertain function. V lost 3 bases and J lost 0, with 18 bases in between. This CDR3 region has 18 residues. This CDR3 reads CASSHLLYGVPSGNTIYF. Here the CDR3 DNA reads TGCGCCAGCAGTCACTTGCTCTACGGGGTCCCCTCTGGAAACACCATATATTTT.